The present TCR beta chain was sequenced within a study of blood T cell repertoires in COVID-19. The method was immunoSEQ multiplex PCR; TCRdb's version includes in-frame clones alone and lacks a portion of them. Seen here are roughly 250,000 clones, roughly 84% observed once, and the top ten hold about 1.6%. The germline gives CDR1 SNHLY, CDR2 FYNNEI. The CDR3 totals 14 residues. V shed 6 bases, J shed 7 bases, and the junction held 6 bases outside the gene matches. The material sequenced was peripheral blood. This clonotype was sampled from a woman between 40 and 55 years old who had recovered from COVID-19. This chain connects TRBV2 to TRBJ1-6; 7 bases are a match to TRBD1. For the CDR3, the DNA is TGTGCCAGCAGACTCGGGACAGCCAATTCACCCCTCCACTTT. This sequence encodes CASRLGTANSPLHF.